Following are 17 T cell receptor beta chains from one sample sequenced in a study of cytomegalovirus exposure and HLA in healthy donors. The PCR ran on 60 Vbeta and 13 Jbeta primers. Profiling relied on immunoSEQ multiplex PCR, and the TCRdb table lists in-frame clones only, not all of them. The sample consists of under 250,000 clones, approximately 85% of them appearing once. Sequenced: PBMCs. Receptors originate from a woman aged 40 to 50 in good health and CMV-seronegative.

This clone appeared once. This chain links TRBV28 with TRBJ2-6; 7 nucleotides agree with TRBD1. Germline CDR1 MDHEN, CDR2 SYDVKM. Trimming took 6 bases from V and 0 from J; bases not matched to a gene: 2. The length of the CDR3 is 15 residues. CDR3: CASSPGGSGANVLTF. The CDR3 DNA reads TGTGCCAGCAGCCCAGGGGGCTCTGGGGCCAACGTCCTGACTTTC.

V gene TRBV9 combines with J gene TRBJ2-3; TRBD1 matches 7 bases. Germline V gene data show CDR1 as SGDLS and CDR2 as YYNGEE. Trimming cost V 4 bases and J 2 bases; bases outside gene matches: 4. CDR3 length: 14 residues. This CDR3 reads CASSLGQITDTQYF. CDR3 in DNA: TGTGCCAGCAGCCTGGGACAGATCACAGATACGCAGTATTTT. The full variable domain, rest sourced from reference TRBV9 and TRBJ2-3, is DSGVTQTPKHLITATGQRVTLRCSPRSGDLSVYWYQQSLDQGLQFLIQYYNGEERAKGNILERFSAQQFPDLHSELNLSSLELGDSALYFCASSLGQITDTQYFGPGTRLTVL.

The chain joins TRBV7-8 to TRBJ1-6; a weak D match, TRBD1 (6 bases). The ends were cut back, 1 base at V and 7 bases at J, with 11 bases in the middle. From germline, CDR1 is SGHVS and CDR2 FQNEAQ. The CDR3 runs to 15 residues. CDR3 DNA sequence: TGTGCCAGCAGCTTAGGACAGGCGAGCAATTCACCCCTCCACTTT. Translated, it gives CASSLGQASNSPLHF.

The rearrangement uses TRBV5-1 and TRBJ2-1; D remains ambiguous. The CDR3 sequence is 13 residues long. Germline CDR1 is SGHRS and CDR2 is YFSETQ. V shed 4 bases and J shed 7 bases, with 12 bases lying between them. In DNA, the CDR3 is TGCGCCAGCAGCCCCCTCGAGCGAAATGAGCAGTTCTTC. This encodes CASSPLERNEQFF.

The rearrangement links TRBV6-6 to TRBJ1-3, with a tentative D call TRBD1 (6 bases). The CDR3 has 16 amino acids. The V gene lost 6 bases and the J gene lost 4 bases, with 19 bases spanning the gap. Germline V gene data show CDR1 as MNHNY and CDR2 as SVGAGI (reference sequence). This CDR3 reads CASSHIQGQGGNTIYF. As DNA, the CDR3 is TGTGCCAGCAGCCACATCCAGGGGCAAGGAGGAAACACCATATATTTT.

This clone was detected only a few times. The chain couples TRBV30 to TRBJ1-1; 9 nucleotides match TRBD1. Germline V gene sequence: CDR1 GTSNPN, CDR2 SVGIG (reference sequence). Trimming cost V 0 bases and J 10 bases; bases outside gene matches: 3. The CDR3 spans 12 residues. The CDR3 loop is CAWSVGQGRAFF. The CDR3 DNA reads TGTGCCTGGAGTGTGGGACAGGGTAGAGCTTTCTTT.

CDR3 DNA sequence: TGCAGCGTTGGTGGGCCCTATGGCTACACCTTC. It codes for CSVGGPYGYTF. V and J are TRBV29-1 and TRBJ1-2; D not resolved. With 4 bases removed from V and 4 bases from J, the gap between germline ends came to 7 bases. The CDR3 is 11 residues long. From germline, CDR1 is SQVTM and CDR2 ANQGSEA.

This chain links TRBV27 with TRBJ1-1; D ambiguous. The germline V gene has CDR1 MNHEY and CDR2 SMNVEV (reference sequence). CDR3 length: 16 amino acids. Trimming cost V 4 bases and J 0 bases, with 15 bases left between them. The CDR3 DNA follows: TGTGCCAGCAGTTCCCTCGTTAGTGGTATGAACACTGAAGCTTTCTTT. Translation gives CASSSLVSGMNTEAFF.

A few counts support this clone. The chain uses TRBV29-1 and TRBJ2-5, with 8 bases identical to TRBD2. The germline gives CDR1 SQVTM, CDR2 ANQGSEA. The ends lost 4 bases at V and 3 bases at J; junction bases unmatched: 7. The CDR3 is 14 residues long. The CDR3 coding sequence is TGCAGCGTTGCGTTAGCGGGATTGAAAGAGACCCAGTACTTC. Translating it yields CSVALAGLKETQYF.

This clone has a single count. The CDR3 DNA follows: TGCGCCAGCAGCTTGATTTTAGGGCCTAGCGGGAGCGGAGGTTTAGAGACCCAGTACTTC. Its protein is CASSLILGPSGSGGLETQYF. This chain uses TRBV5-1 with TRBJ2-5; 10 nucleotides align to TRBD2. Trimming took 1 base from V and 4 from J; bases not matched to a gene: 19. The CDR3 covers 20 residues. CDR1 and CDR2 (germline): SGHRS, YFSETQ. The entire variable domain, with the rest obtained from reference TRBV5-1 and TRBJ2-5, is as follows: KAGVTQTPRYLIKTRGQQVTLSCSPISGHRSVSWYQQTPGQGLQFLFEYFSETQRNKGNFPGRFSGRQFSNSRSEMNVSTLELGDSALYLCASSLILGPSGSGGLETQYFGPGTRLLVL.

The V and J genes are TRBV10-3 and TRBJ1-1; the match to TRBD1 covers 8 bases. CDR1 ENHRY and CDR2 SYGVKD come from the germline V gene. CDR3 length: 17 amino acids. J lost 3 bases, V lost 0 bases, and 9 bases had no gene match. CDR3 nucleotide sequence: TGTGCCATCAGTGAGTCGGACAGGGTAGGATGGGACACTGAAGCTTTCTTT. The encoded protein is CAISESDRVGWDTEAFF.

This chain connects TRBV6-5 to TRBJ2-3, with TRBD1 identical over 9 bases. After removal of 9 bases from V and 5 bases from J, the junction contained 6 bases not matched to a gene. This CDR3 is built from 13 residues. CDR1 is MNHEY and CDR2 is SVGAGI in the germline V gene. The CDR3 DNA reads TGTGCCAGTACCGGGACAGGGAGAGATACGCAGTATTTT. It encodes CASTGTGRDTQYF.

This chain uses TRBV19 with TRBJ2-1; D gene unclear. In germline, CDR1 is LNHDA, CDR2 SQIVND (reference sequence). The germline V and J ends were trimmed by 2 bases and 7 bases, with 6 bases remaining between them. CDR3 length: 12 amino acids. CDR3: CASSIHGNEQFF. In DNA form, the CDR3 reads TGTGCCAGTAGTATACACGGGAATGAGCAGTTCTTC.

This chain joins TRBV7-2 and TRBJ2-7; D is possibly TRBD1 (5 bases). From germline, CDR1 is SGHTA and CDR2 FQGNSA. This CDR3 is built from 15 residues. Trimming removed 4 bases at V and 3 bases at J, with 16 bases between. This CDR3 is CASSSRETRRYEQYF. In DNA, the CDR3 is TGTGCCAGCAGCTCCAGGGAAACCCGGCGCTACGAGCAGTACTTC.

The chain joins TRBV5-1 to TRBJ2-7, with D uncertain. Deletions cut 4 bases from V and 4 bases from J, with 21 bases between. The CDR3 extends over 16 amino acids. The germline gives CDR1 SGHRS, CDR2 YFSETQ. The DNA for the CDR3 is TGCGCCAGCAGCGAGAATCCAACGAAGAGCGTTTACGAGCAGTACTTC. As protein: CASSENPTKSVYEQYF.

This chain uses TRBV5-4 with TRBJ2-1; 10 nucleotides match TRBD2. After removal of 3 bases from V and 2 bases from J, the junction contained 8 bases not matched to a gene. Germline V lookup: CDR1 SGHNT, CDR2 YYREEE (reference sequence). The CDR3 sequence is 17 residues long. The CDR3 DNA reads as TGTGCCAGCAGCTGGGGGTCCGGGACTAGCGCCTACAATGAGCAGTTCTTC. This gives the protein CASSWGSGTSAYNEQFF. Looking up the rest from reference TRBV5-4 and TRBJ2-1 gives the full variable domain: ETGVTQSPTHLIKTRGQQVTLRCSSQSGHNTVSWYQQALGQGPQFIFQYYREEENGRGNFPPRFSGLQFPNYSSELNVNALELDDSALYLCASSWGSGTSAYNEQFFGPGTRLTVL.

CDR3 protein: CASSASGGTNYGYTF. In nucleotides, the CDR3 is TGTGCCAGTAGTGCTAGCGGAGGGACAAACTATGGCTACACCTTC. V usage is TRBV19 and J usage is TRBJ1-2; tentative D call: TRBD1 (6 bases). The CDR3 consists of 15 residues. Per germline, CDR1 LNHDA and CDR2 SQIVND (reference sequence). With 5 bases removed from V and 2 bases from J, the gap between germline ends came to 15 bases.